This T cell receptor beta chain originates from a study of follicular helper T cells after annual influenza vaccination. Using immunoSEQ multiplex PCR, the repertoire was profiled, and TCRdb retains in-frame clones only, with some absent. The top ten hold approximately 1.3% of the sample, which has about 16,000 clones, about 88% seen once. Study-level points and caveats: Successive annual vaccinations recalled a recurrent oligoclonal ICOS+CD38+ cTfh response with influenza-specific clonotypes. Only about 8.5-21% of analyzed cells yielded productive TCRB sequences.

Time point reported: 2014-2015 season, 7 days after vaccination. A note on this clone: Its antigen is currently unknown.

This sample comprised CXCR5+ CD38- circulating T follicular helper cells from blood, obtained 7 days after influenza vaccination. As to subset: circulating Tfh, non-naive CD4+CXCR5+PD-1+ (ICOS+CD38+ or ICOS-CD38-). The TCR originated in an adult who received the influenza vaccine.

The CDR3 is CASSLGLAGARTDTQYF. DNA for the CDR3: TGCGCCAGCAGCCTCGGACTAGCGGGGGCCCGCACAGATACGCAGTATTTT. V usage is TRBV5-1 and J usage is TRBJ2-3; 13 bases are a match to TRBD2. CDR1 and CDR2 from the germline V gene are SGHRS and YFSETQ. The V segment lost 4 bases and the J segment 1 base; nucleotides outside the gene matches: 6. This CDR3 spans 17 amino acids.